What follows are 8 T cell receptor beta chains derived from one specimen sequenced in a study of regulatory T cells in long-lasting Graves disease. Assembly of TCR beta libraries relied on iRepertoire HTBI primers together with Arm-PCR of CDR3 regions. TCRdb re-called the multiplex PCR reads with MiXCR, one entry per CDR3 protein. The sample shows 450,000 to 650,000 distinct CDR3 sequences, about 16% of them seen only once. As for time point: newly diagnosed GD, antithyroid drugs for less than 3 months. From RNA extracted from PBMCs, the TCR library was made. The same sample was also studied in work on T cells in Graves' hyperthyroidism and ophthalmopathy.

The specimen was peripheral blood mononuclear cells (PBMCs), collected at new diagnosis, from a patient treated with antithyroid drugs. The receptors were gathered from a woman in her forties or fifties with Graves disease.

The V and J genes are TRBV24-1 and TRBJ2-7, with D maybe TRBD1 (6 bases). V lost 4 bases, J lost 6 bases, and 12 bases lay in between. The V gene's germline CDR1 is KGHDR and CDR2 SFDVKD. This CDR3 comprises 13 residues. This CDR3 is CATSDTTRGEQYF. In DNA, the CDR3 is TGTGCCACCAGTGACACCACCAGGGGCGAGCAGTACTTC.

V gene TRBV13 combines with J gene TRBJ2-1; D possibly corresponds to TRBD2 (7 bases). CDR1 and CDR2 (germline): PRHDT, FYEKMQ (reference sequence). The CDR3 covers 14 residues. Trimming took 10 bases from V and 8 from J, leaving 21 bases between them. CDR3 nucleotides: TGTGCCACACGTAGGGGGGGTGGGGGCCATGAGCAGTTCTTC. Residues: CATRRGGGGHEQFF.

This chain links TRBV2 with TRBJ1-2; no definite D call. Germline V gene sequence: CDR1 SNHLY, CDR2 FYNNEI. The CDR3 has 11 amino acids. V shed 7 bases and J shed 7 bases, with 10 bases lying between them. The CDR3 DNA reads TGTGCCAGCATAGAAGGAGGTGGCTACACCTTC. As protein: CASIEGGGYTF.

The chain uses TRBV6-2 or TRBV6-3 and TRBJ2-7; D gene ambiguous. V lost 6 bases, J lost 2 bases, and 17 bases lay in between. In germline, CDR1 is MNHEY, CDR2 SVGEGT. The CDR3 loop spans 15 amino acids. The CDR3 region is CASSRWSSNPYEQYF. In DNA form, the CDR3 reads TGTGCCAGCAGCCGCTGGAGCAGCAACCCCTACGAGCAGTACTTC.

V usage is TRBV4-2 and J usage is TRBJ1-2; the match to TRBD1 covers 8 bases. CDR1 LGHNA and CDR2 YNFKEQ come from the germline V gene. The J segment lost 8 bases and the V segment lost 0 bases, leaving 5 bases of the junction unmatched. The CDR3 is 14 amino acids. CDR3 sequence: CASSQESRGRGYTF. CDR3 sequence (DNA): TGTGCCAGCAGCCAAGAGTCCAGGGGGCGCGGCTACACCTTC.

This clonotype was counted many times. The chain employs TRBV2 and TRBJ2-3; D call uncertain. V shed 7 bases and J shed 6 bases, with 11 bases lying between them. This CDR3 comprises 12 residues. The V gene's germline CDR1 is SNHLY and CDR2 FYNNEI. CDR3 sequence: CASIRVGDTQYF. The CDR3, as DNA: TGTGCCAGCATTAGGGTGGGGGATACGCAGTATTTT. Using reference TRBV2 and TRBJ2-3 for the parts outside the CDR3, the full variable domain is EPEVTQTPSHQVTQMGQEVILRCVPISNHLYFYWYRQILGQKVEFLVSFYNNEISEKSEIFDDQFSVERPDGSNFTLKIRSTKLEDSAMYFCASIRVGDTQYFGPGTRLTVL.

A word on this clonotype: Possible read error: a much larger clone is one base away. This chain links TRBV12-3 or TRBV12-4 with TRBJ1-5; 11 bases line up with TRBD1. The CDR3 runs 13 residues. V lost 6 bases to trimming and J lost 7 bases; unmatched junction nucleotides: 2. CDR3 sequence: CASRDRGQQPQHF. The CDR3 nucleotides are TGTGCCAGCAGGGACAGGGGGCAGCAGCCCCAGCATTTT.

There are a few counts of this clonotype. This chain connects TRBV6-1 to TRBJ1-2; D is unclear. The CDR3 spans 15 residues. Trimming removed 6 bases at V and 0 bases at J, with 14 bases between. Germline V gives CDR1 MNHNS, CDR2 SASEGT. CDR3 in amino acids: CASSPPAAANYGYTF. The CDR3 nucleotides are TGTGCCAGCAGCCCCCCGGCAGCAGCTAACTATGGCTACACCTTC.